This is a list of T cell receptor beta chains from one sample in a study of graft-versus-host responses after intestinal transplantation. Assay used: immunoSEQ multiplex PCR; TCRdb lists only in-frame clones, some missing. Among 15,000 to 20,000 clones listed, about 83% were seen once. Sequenced here: ileum tissue, sampled around 600 days after intestinal transplantation. These TCRs come from a human patient who received an intestinal transplant, so some T cells may come from the graft donor. Each CDR3 is given with its conserved first and last residue. Fields, in order: J gene, CDR3 length, V gene, CDR3 protein.

J: TRBJ2-3
length: 18
V: TRBV4-1
CDR3: CASSQERRGGLRTDTQYF

J: -
length: 13
V: TRBV5-4
CDR3: CASSFVTEDEQYF

J: -
length: 14
V: TRBV6-5
CDR3: CASSYRGGSYEQYF

J: TRBJ2-5
length: 13
V: TRBV5-1
CDR3: CASSSGIQETQYF

J: TRBJ2-5
length: 14
V: TRBV9
CDR3: CASSPLYLKAAQYF

J: TRBJ2-7
length: 15
V: TRBV9
CDR3: CASSVDTGPSYEQYF

J: TRBJ1-4
length: 17
V: TRBV5-1
CDR3: CASSLSSGLLGNEKLFF

J: TRBJ1-5
length: 13
V: TRBV30
CDR3: CAWSAAFNQPQHF

J: TRBJ1-2
length: 18
V: TRBV4-1
CDR3: CASSQASPTGRTPYGYTF

J: TRBJ2-3
length: 16
V: TRBV9
CDR3: CASSLRGLAVTDTQYF

J: TRBJ2-3
length: 15
V: TRBV7-9
CDR3: CASILTGRGTDTQYF

J: TRBJ1-2
length: 14
V: TRBV19
CDR3: CASSPSLANYGYTF

J: TRBJ2-3
length: 14
V: TRBV10-1
CDR3: CASSWDSSTDTQYF

J: TRBJ2-3
length: 12
V: TRBV29-1
CDR3: CSVYLPTDTQYF

J: TRBJ1-5
length: 14
V: TRBV19
CDR3: CASSILASNQPQHF

J: TRBJ1-1
length: 14
V: TRBV5-1
CDR3: CASRIGGANTEAFF

J: TRBJ1-2
length: 14
V: TRBV21-1
CDR3: CASSRSGGFCGYTF

J: TRBJ2-3
length: 17
V: TRBV11-2
CDR3: CASSLGRKGLNTDTQYF

J: TRBJ2-1
length: 15
V: TRBV19
CDR3: CASRKQGASYNEQFF

J: TRBJ1-1
length: 13
V: TRBV12-5
CDR3: CASGLAQGTEAFF

J: TRBJ2-7
length: 14
V: TRBV10-3
CDR3: CAITSGTGSYEQYF

J: TRBJ1-6
length: 16
V: TRBV5-6
CDR3: CASSLDSGGANSPLHF

J: TRBJ1-1
length: 11
V: TRBV4-1
CDR3: CASSQNTEAFF

J: TRBJ1-3
length: 14
V: TRBV9
CDR3: CASSAAENGNTIYF

J: TRBJ2-1
length: 20
V: TRBV5-3
CDR3: CARSSNQFLPGQGSYNEQFF

J: TRBJ2-3
length: 11
V: TRBV25-1
CDR3: CASRDRVAQYF

J: TRBJ2-2
length: 16
V: TRBV18
CDR3: CASSPTGQGGTGELFF

J: TRBJ2-5
length: 14
V: TRBV5-6
CDR3: CASRALQGGETQYF